Listed here are 17 T cell receptor beta chains from one sample, sequenced in a study of somatic mutations in cytotoxic T cells in rheumatoid arthritis. The repertoire was sequenced with immunoSEQ multiplex PCR; TCRdb's copy has only in-frame clones and lacks some. The sample consists of some 10,000 clones, 80% of them appearing once. The sequencing sample was made of CD8+ T cells sorted from blood. These receptors all come from an adult with rheumatoid arthritis.

The chain is built from TRBV19 and TRBJ1-3; D uncertain. The CDR3 has 16 residues. The germline V and J ends were trimmed by 2 bases and 0 bases, with 11 bases remaining between them. The germline V gene has CDR1 LNHDA and CDR2 SQIVND (reference sequence). The CDR3 protein is CASSIHLTSSGNTIYF. Written as DNA, the CDR3 is TGTGCCAGTAGTATACACTTAACGAGCTCTGGAAACACCATATATTTT.

J is TRBJ1-2 and V is TRBV7-6; D is ambiguous. V gave up 4 bases and J gave up 3 bases, with 6 bases separating them. The CDR3 covers 12 residues. Germline loops: CDR1 SGHVS, CDR2 FNYEAQ. CDR3 protein: CASSSGDYGYTF. CDR3 bases: TGTGCCAGCAGCTCGGGCGACTATGGCTACACCTTC.

In its sample, this clone was seen once. The chain combines TRBV4-3 with TRBJ2-1; 9 bases are a match to TRBD2. Germline trimming cut 3 bases from V and 4 bases from J; bases unmatched to any gene: 7. The CDR3 contains 16 residues. The germline V gene encodes CDR1 LGHNA and CDR2 YSLEER. The CDR3 reads CASSHLAGVVYNEQFF. CDR3 nucleotide sequence: TGCGCCAGCAGCCATTTAGCGGGGGTAGTGTACAATGAGCAGTTCTTC.

This clone was detected only once. V gene TRBV5-1 combines with J gene TRBJ2-7; 7 positions match TRBD1. Trimming cost V 3 bases and J 2 bases; bases outside gene matches: 11. The CDR3 consists of 16 residues. Germline V gene sequence: CDR1 SGHRS, CDR2 YFSETQ. The CDR3 nucleotides read TGCGCCAGCAGCTGGGAACACGGGACAGCACCCTACGAGCAGTACTTC. Residues: CASSWEHGTAPYEQYF.

The rearrangement uses TRBV30 and TRBJ2-3, with 7 bases lining up with TRBD2. The germline gives CDR1 GTSNPN, CDR2 SVGIG (reference sequence). With 4 bases clipped from V and 2 bases from J, the junction kept 6 bases outside the gene matches. The CDR3 has 14 residues. The CDR3: CAWNKLATTDTQYF. For the CDR3, the DNA is TGTGCCTGGAACAAACTAGCGACCACAGATACGCAGTATTTT.

The chain links TRBV18 to TRBJ1-4; TRBD1 might be the D (5 bases). The CDR3 length is 17 residues. V was shortened by 2 bases and J by 3 bases, with 16 bases between the two germline ends. Germline values: CDR1 KGHSH, CDR2 LQKENI. The CDR3 region is CASSPEGELTANEKLFF. DNA of the CDR3: TGTGCCAGCTCACCAGAAGGGGAGCTTACGGCTAATGAAAAACTGTTTTTT.

The V and J genes are TRBV9 and TRBJ2-1, with D possibly being TRBD1 or TRBD2 (5 bases each). Trimming pared 4 bases from V and 5 bases from J, leaving 13 bases between. Germline values: CDR1 SGDLS, CDR2 YYNGEE. The CDR3 totals 14 residues. CDR3 DNA sequence: TGTGCCAGCAGCCCCTGGGGGTCAGACAATGAGCAGTTCTTC. It encodes CASSPWGSDNEQFF.

The chain has TRBV6-6 and TRBJ1-4, with D perhaps TRBD1 (6 bases). CDR1 and CDR2 (germline): MNHNY, SVGAGI (reference sequence). V was trimmed by 3 bases and J by 4 bases, leaving 15 bases between them. This CDR3 is 16 amino acids long. The CDR3 region has the DNA TGTGCCAGCAGTTATGCGAGGACAGCGTTTAATGAAAAACTGTTTTTT. Translating it yields CASSYARTAFNEKLFF.

The chain is built from TRBV6-4 and TRBJ2-2; D may be TRBD2 (6 bases). The V end was cut by 0 bases, the J end by 0 bases, with 8 bases between. Per germline, CDR1 MRHNA and CDR2 SNTAGT. The length of the CDR3 is 16 residues. The CDR3 sequence: CASSDSGTSNTGELFF. The CDR3 bases are TGTGCCAGCAGTGACTCGGGGACTTCGAACACCGGGGAGCTGTTTTTT.

This rearrangement joins TRBV29-1 to TRBJ1-1, with unresolved D. CDR3 length: 12 amino acids. Germline CDR1 and CDR2: SQVTM and ANQGSEA. The V end lost 1 base, the J end lost 6 bases, and 9 bases lay between the germline ends. The CDR3 loop is CSVEASGPEAFF. CDR3 nucleotides: TGCAGCGTTGAAGCCTCCGGGCCTGAAGCTTTCTTT.

The rearrangement uses TRBV25-1 and TRBJ2-1; D gene unclear. Germline loops: CDR1 MGHDK, CDR2 SYGVNS. This CDR3 contains 12 residues. V shed 2 bases and J shed 7 bases, with 6 bases lying between them. CDR3 residues: CASSEIGNEQFF. Here the CDR3 DNA reads TGTGCCAGCAGTGAAATAGGGAATGAGCAGTTCTTC.

The rearrangement uses TRBV10-3 and TRBJ2-7; D is perhaps TRBD2 (6 bases). Germline V gene sequence: CDR1 ENHRY, CDR2 SYGVKD. The CDR3 covers 11 residues. Trimming left V 10 bases short and J 0 bases short, with 7 bases between. Here the CDR3 DNA reads TGTGCCACGGAGGGCTCCTACGAGCAGTACTTC. Amino acid sequence: CATEGSYEQYF.

This clone was seen only a few times. The chain joins TRBV4-2 to TRBJ2-3; possibly TRBD2 for D (6 bases). From germline, CDR1 is LGHNA and CDR2 YNFKEQ. Trimming removed 0 bases at V and 4 bases at J, with 14 bases between. This CDR3 comprises 16 residues. CDR3 region: CASSQDDGRGADTQYF. Written as DNA, the CDR3 is TGTGCCAGCAGCCAAGATGATGGGCGCGGGGCAGATACGCAGTATTTT.

The CDR3 coding sequence is TGTGCCAGTAGTATAGATATACGGCAGGGCTACAATGAGCAGTTCTTC. Protein product: CASSIDIRQGYNEQFF. The chain links TRBV19 to TRBJ2-1, with D tentatively TRBD1 (5 bases). Germline V gene lookup returns CDR1 LNHDA and CDR2 SQIVND (reference sequence). Trimming took 0 bases from V and 3 from J, leaving 12 bases between them. The CDR3 loop spans 16 amino acids. The full variable domain, with the rest looked up from reference TRBV19 and TRBJ2-1, is DGGITQSPKYLFRKEGQNVTLSCEQNLNHDAMYWYRQDPGQGLRLIYYSQIVNDFQKGDIAEGYSVSREKKESFPLTVTSAQKNPTAFYLCASSIDIRQGYNEQFFGPGTRLTVL.

The chain is built from TRBV11-3 and TRBJ2-3; TRBD2 might be the D (5 bases). Germline values: CDR1 SGHNT, CDR2 YENEEA. V lost 4 bases to trimming and J lost 5 bases, with 16 bases between them. This CDR3 is built from 15 residues. CDR3 residues: CASSSYSGKEDTQYF. As DNA, the CDR3 is TGTGCCAGCAGCTCCTATTCCGGGAAGGAAGATACGCAGTATTTT.

This rearrangement joins TRBV27 to TRBJ1-1; weak D call: TRBD1 (5 bases). Trimming took 4 bases from V and 4 from J, leaving 13 bases between them. CDR1 MNHEY and CDR2 SMNVEV come from the germline V gene (reference sequence). This CDR3 comprises 14 residues. CDR3 DNA: TGTGCCAGCAGTTGGGCAGTTCAGGGCACTGAAGCTTTCTTT. It codes for CASSWAVQGTEAFF.

V and J are TRBV28 and TRBJ2-7; 8 bases are a match to TRBD1. The CDR3 is 17 residues long. CDR1 and CDR2 from the germline V gene are MDHEN and SYDVKM. V dropped 7 bases and J dropped 4; count of bases not matched to a gene: 18. The CDR3 DNA sequence: TGTGCCAGCAACGCCATGTGGGACAGGCGAAGAGGTTACGAGCAGTACTTC. The encoded protein is CASNAMWDRRRGYEQYF.